This T cell receptor beta chain originates from a study of T-cell reconstitution after alpha-beta-depleted transplantation in children. Points on this clonotype: The antigen remains unidentified.

Study-level points and caveats: When one year had passed after transplant, most T-cell counts and diversity came from newly produced T cells. Some patients' high day-60 TCRbeta diversity was attributed to recipient cells surviving conditioning. Expanded clones from the graft, numbering several hundred, reportedly supplied alpha-beta T cells about two months after transplant.

The CDR3 spans 13 residues. The germline V and J ends were trimmed by 2 bases and 6 bases, with 11 bases remaining between them. Germline V gene sequence: CDR1 LNHDA, CDR2 SQIVND (reference sequence). Preparation of the TCRbeta library involved a method that used unique molecular identifiers. TCRdb passed the PCR reads through MiXCR, listing each CDR3 protein once. This sample has about 540,000 distinct CDR3 sequences, with over 25% found just once. Material: PBMCs, obtained before TCRalphabeta/CD19-depleted stem cell transplant. The chain links TRBV19 to TRBJ2-7; D is undetermined. This TCR was recovered from a boy in the first two years of life with Wiskott-Aldrich syndrome, due to receive a stem cell transplant. The CDR3 DNA sequence: TGTGCCAGTAGTATAATCTCCGGTAGCGAGCAGTACTTC. This translates into CASSIISGSEQYF.